A few counts support the clone carrying this T cell receptor (beta chain). Its antigen is not known. A J-beta primer mix and a sample-barcoded 5' primer were used in a second PCR of about 7 to 12 cycles. TCRdb ran MiXCR on the 5' RACE reads and lists one entry per CDR3 protein. Found here are fewer than 800,000 distinct CDR3 sequences, roughly 49% of them singletons; the top ten hold under 35%. These data originate in a study of blood T cells in healthy people across ages. Whole-study findings and limits: Estimates based on one million T cells were treated as lower bounds. The recorded TCR beta diversity per million T cells decreased in a roughly linear manner with age. Diversity was higher, and naive CD4+ cells more numerous, in long-lived donors than in aged donors.

Germline-derived CDR1 and CDR2 are LGHNA and YSLEER. V was pared by 0 bases and J by 4 bases, with 12 bases of the junction left unmatched. CDR3 size: 19 residues. This sequence originates from a woman aged 60-70 years in good health. The chain joins TRBV4-3 to TRBJ2-1; 10 bases map to TRBD2. The specimen sequenced was blood. Here the CDR3 reads CASSQDMPISLAGYNEQFF. Written as DNA, the CDR3 is TGCGCCAGCAGCCAAGATATGCCGATCTCACTAGCGGGATACAATGAGCAGTTCTTC.